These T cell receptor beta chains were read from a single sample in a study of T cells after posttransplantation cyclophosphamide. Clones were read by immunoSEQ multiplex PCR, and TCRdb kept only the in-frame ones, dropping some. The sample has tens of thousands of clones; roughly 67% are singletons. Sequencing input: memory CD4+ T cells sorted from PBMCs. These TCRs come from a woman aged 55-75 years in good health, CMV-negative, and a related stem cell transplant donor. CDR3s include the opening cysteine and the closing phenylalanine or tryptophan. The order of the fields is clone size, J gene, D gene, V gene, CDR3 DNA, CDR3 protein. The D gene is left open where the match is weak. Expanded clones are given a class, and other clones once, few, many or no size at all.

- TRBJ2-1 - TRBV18 TGTGCCAGCTCACCAAGGTACGGAGACAATGAGCAGTTCTTC CASSPRYGDNEQFF
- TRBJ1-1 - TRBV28 TGTGCCAGCAGTCTTCGACAACCTGAAGCTTTCTTT CASSLRQPEAFF
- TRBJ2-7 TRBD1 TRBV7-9 TGTGCCAGCAGCGCCGGGACAGGTTACGAGTACTTC CASSAGTGYEYF
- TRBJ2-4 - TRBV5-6 TGTGCCAGCAGCTTGCGGAAAAACATTCAGTACTTC CASSLRKNIQYF
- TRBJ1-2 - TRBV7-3 TGTGCCAGCAGCTTAACGACCGGGGCCCAGGGGTGGTTCTTC CASSLTTGAQGWFF
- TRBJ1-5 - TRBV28 TGTGCCAGCAGTTTATACAGTATGAGCAATCAGCCCCAGCATTTT CASSLYSMSNQPQHF
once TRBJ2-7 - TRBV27 TGTGCCAGCAGTTTTAGGTGGGGGGAACTCTACGAGCAGTACTTC CASSFRWGELYEQYF
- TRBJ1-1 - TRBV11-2 TGTGCCAGCAGCCCCCGGACAGATAACACTGAAGCTTTCTTT CASSPRTDNTEAFF
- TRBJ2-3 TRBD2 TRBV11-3 TGTGCCAGCAGTTGGAGTTCAGCGGGGGGCTCCACAGATACGCAGTATTTT CASSWSSAGGSTDTQYF
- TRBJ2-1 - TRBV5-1 TGCGCCAGCAGCTTGGGAGACAGCTACAATGAGCAGTTCTTC CASSLGDSYNEQFF
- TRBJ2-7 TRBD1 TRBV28 TGTGCCAGCAGTTCCACGGGACAGGCCTACGAGCAGTACTTC CASSSTGQAYEQYF
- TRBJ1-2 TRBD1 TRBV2 TGTGCCAGCAGTGGGGACAGGGGCTATGGCTACACCTTC CASSGDRGYGYTF
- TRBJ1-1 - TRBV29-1 TGCAGCTCGGTGGTTGACACTGAAGCTTTCTTT CSSVVDTEAFF
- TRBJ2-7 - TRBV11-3 TGTGCCAGCAGCGGGGCAGCCGCGTTGGGGGAGCAGTACTTC CASSGAAALGEQYF
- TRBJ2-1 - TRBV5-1 TGCGCCAGCAGCTTGGGCGGGACCCACGGTGTGGATGAGCAGTTCTTC CASSLGGTHGVDEQFF
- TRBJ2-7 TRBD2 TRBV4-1 TGCGCCAGCAGCCAAGTTTCTTTCTTAAGCGGGACCTTTTCCTACGAGCAGTACTTC CASSQVSFLSGTFSYEQYF
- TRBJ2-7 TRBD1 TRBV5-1 TGCGCCAGCAGCCGAGGGGACAGTCTCTACGAGCAGTACTTC CASSRGDSLYEQYF
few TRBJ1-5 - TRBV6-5 TGTGCCAGCAGTTTTTCGTCCCATCAGCCCCAGCATTTT CASSFSSHQPQHF
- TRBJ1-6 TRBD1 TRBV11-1 TGTGCCAGCAGCCTAGACACACAGGGGAGGCCCCTCCACTTT CASSLDTQGRPLHF
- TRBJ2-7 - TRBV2 TGTGCCAGCACCTTTGATAAACAGGCCAAGCAGTACTTC CASTFDKQAKQYF
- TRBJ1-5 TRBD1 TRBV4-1 TGCGCCAGCAGCCAACGGCACAGGGGAAGAGGAGAGCCCCAGCATTTT CASSQRHRGRGEPQHF
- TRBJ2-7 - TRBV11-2 TGTGCCAGCAGCTTAGCAGCCTACGAGCAGTACTTC CASSLAAYEQYF
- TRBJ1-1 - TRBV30 TGTGCCTGGAGCGCACAGGCGAACACTGAAGCTTTCTTT CAWSAQANTEAFF
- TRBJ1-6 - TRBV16 TGTGCCAGCAGCCAATCGAGACAGGAACCCCTCCACTTT CASSQSRQEPLHF
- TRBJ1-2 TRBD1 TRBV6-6 TGTGCCAGCAGTTCGGGACAGGGGGCGGGGGGCTACACCTTC CASSSGQGAGGYTF
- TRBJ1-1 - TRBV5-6 TGTGCCAGCAGCTTGGTCTACTCTCTTACCCCCACTGAAGCTTTCTTT CASSLVYSLTPTEAFF
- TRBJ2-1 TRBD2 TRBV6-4 TGTGCCAGCAGTTTACTAGCGGGAGATGAGCAGTTCTTC CASSLLAGDEQFF
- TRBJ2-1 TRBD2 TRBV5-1 TGCGCCAGCAGACAAACTAGCGGGAGGGCGGGTGAGCAGTTCTTC CASRQTSGRAGEQFF
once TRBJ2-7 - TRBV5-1 TGCGCCAGCAGCTTTTTCGGGTACGAGCAGTACTTC CASSFFGYEQYF
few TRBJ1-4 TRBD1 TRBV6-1 TGTGCCAGCAGTGCTTCTGACACAGGGGGCGGGGGGAAACTGTTTTTT CASSASDTGGGGKLFF
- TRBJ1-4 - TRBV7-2 TGTGCCAGCAGCTCAAGGGCGGGGGGGCGCGAAAAACTGTTTTTT CASSSRAGGREKLFF
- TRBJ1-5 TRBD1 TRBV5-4 TGTGCCAGCAGCTTGGACAGGGGTGACAATCAGCCCCAGCATTTT CASSLDRGDNQPQHF
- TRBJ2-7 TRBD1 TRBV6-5 TGTGCCAGCAGTTCCTCCGGGACAGGGACATACGAGCAGTACTTC CASSSSGTGTYEQYF
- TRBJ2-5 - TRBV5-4 TGTGCCAGCAGCCCGGTCGGGTTAGAGACCCAGTACTTC CASSPVGLETQYF
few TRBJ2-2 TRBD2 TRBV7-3 TGTGCCAGCAGCGAGATAGCGGGAGCTAACACCGGGGAGCTGTTTTTT CASSEIAGANTGELFF
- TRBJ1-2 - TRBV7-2 TGTGCCAGCAGCCTAAAGCACCCGCTTGGCTACACCTTC CASSLKHPLGYTF
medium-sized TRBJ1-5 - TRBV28 TGTGCCAGCTGGGGCGGGGCGGGTCAGCCCCAGCATTTT CASWGGAGQPQHF
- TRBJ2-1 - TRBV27 TGTGCCAGCAGTTTAAGGAGCGGAAGCTCCTACAATGAGCAGTTCTTC CASSLRSGSSYNEQFF